The 6 T cell receptor beta chains below all came from one sample that was sequenced in a study of memory CD4+ T cells and cytomegalovirus serostatus. The assay was immunoSEQ multiplex PCR, and TCRdb's table has in-frame clones only and misses some. This sample has roughly 28,000 clones, with 60% to 85% found just once. The sort gate was single viable CD3+CD4+CD8-CD45RO+ cells for memory CD4+ T cells. The material sequenced was memory CD4+ T cells from blood. The receptor set was obtained from an adult in good health and CMV-seronegative.

There are a few counts of this clone. This sequence joins TRBV5-1 and TRBJ1-1; 10 positions match TRBD1. Unmatched junction bases numbered 1, after V lost 5 bases and J lost 0 bases. The germline V gene has CDR1 SGHRS and CDR2 YFSETQ. This CDR3 has 14 residues. Here the CDR3 reads CASRGQGLNTEAFF. The CDR3 DNA reads TGCGCCAGCAGGGGACAGGGGCTGAACACTGAAGCTTTCTTT.

The chain couples TRBV5-1 to TRBJ2-3; no firm D call. The CDR3 is 14 amino acids. Germline-derived CDR1 and CDR2 are SGHRS and YFSETQ. The ends were cut back, 1 base at V and 0 bases at J, with 6 bases in the middle. Here the CDR3 DNA reads TGCGCCAGCAGCTTGCGTGGTAGCACAGATACGCAGTATTTT. Amino acids: CASSLRGSTDTQYF.

The chain recombines TRBV4-3 with TRBJ2-7; unclear D gene. Germline CDR1 reads LGHNA; CDR2 reads YSLEER. The CDR3 has 18 amino acids. V lost 2 bases and J lost 2, with 22 bases in between. The CDR3: CASSQQMVVGTKTYEQYF. The CDR3 coding sequence is TGCGCCAGCAGCCAACAAATGGTGGTGGGCACAAAAACCTACGAGCAGTACTTC.

The CDR3 DNA follows: TGTGCCAGCAGCTTAGGCACAATAGGTTCCGAGCAGTACTTC. It translates to CASSLGTIGSEQYF. The chain employs TRBV11-3 and TRBJ2-5; no clear D gene. Judging by the DNA end, TRBJ2-7 fits better; the J call may be wrong. The CDR3 loop spans 14 amino acids. Germline V gene data show CDR1 as SGHNT and CDR2 as YENEEA.

J is TRBJ2-3 and V is TRBV4-3; 10 bases are shared with TRBD2. The CDR3 contains 18 residues. V lost 0 bases to trimming and J lost 6 bases; unmatched junction nucleotides: 12. Germline CDR1 and CDR2: LGHNA and YSLEER. For the CDR3, the DNA is TGCGCCAGCAGCCAAGATCAGGCTAGCGGGGGCACCCGGGATACGCAGTATTTT. Amino acid sequence: CASSQDQASGGTRDTQYF.

The chain links TRBV7-9 to TRBJ1-1; D possibly corresponds to TRBD1 (5 bases). Germline loops: CDR1 SEHNR, CDR2 FQNEAQ (reference sequence). The CDR3 has 13 residues. Trimming shortened V by 2 bases and J by 5 bases, and 9 bases separated the two germline ends. The CDR3 nucleotides are TGTGCCAGCAGCTTATCGGGGGGAACTGAAGCTTTCTTT. Its protein product is CASSLSGGTEAFF. The full variable domain, in which reference TRBV7-9 and TRBJ1-1 provide the parts outside the CDR3, is DTGVSQNPRHKITKRGQNVTFRCDPISEHNRLYWYRQTLGQGPEFLTYFQNEAQLEKSRLLSDRFSAERPKGSFSTLEIQRTEQGDSAMYLCASSLSGGTEAFFGQGTRLTVV.